The clone carrying this TCR beta chain was seen at least ten times. These data are taken from a study of identical twins. The CDR3 is 10 amino acids. The germline V and J ends were trimmed by 6 bases and 5 bases, with 5 bases remaining between them. CDR1 and CDR2 (germline): SNHLY, FYNNEI. TCRdb re-called the 5' RACE reads through MiXCR, storing one row per CDR3 protein. The data show roughly 350,000 distinct CDR3 sequences, roughly an eighth seen once. The same specimen was also included in a second study, on yellow fever vaccine responses in identical twins.

The sequenced sample consisted of CD8+ T cells sorted from blood. The V call is TRBV2, the J call TRBJ2-7; D may be TRBD1 or TRBD2 (5 bases each). The clonotype originates from a woman aged 18-29 years in good health. The CDR3 DNA is TGTGCCAGCAGGGGGGACGAGCAGTACTTC. The encoded protein is CASRGDEQYF.